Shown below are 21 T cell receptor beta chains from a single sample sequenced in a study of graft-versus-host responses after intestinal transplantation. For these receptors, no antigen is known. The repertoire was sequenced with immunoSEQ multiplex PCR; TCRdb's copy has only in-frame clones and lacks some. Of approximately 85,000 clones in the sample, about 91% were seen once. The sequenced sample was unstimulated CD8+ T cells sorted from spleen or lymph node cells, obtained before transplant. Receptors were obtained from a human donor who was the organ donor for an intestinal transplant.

The CDR3 coding sequence is TGTGCCAGTAGTTATGGGACTAGCGGCTACGAGCAGTACTTC. Its protein is CASSYGTSGYEQYF. This chain links TRBV19 with TRBJ2-7; 11 bases agree with TRBD2. The junction had 3 bases not matched to a gene; V was cut back by 5 bases and J by 3 bases. Germline CDR1 reads LNHDA; CDR2 reads SQIVND (reference sequence). This CDR3 spans 14 amino acids.

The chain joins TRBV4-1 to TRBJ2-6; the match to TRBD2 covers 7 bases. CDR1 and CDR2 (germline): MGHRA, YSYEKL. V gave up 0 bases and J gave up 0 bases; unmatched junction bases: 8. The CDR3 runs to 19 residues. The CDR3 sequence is CASSQDVGLLSSGANVLTF. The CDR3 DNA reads TGCGCCAGCAGCCAAGATGTGGGACTATTGAGCTCTGGGGCCAACGTCCTGACTTTC.

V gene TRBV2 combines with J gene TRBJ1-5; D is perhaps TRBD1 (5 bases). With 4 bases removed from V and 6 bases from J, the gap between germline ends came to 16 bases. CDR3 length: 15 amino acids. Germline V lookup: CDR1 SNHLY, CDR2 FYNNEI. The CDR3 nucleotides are TGTGCCAGCAGTGTTGGGAGACAGTTGGTTCAGCCCCAGCATTTT. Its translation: CASSVGRQLVQPQHF.

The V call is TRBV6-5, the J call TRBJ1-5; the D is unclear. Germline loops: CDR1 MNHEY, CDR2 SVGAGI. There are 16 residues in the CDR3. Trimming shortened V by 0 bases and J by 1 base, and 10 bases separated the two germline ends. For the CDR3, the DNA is TGTGCCAGCAGTTACTCGGCGGCGGAGAGCAATCAGCCCCAGCATTTT. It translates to CASSYSAAESNQPQHF.

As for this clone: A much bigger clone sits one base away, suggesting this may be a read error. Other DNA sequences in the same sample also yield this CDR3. The CDR3 DNA reads TGTGCCAGCAGTTATGGAGGGGGAGGGTACGAGCAGTACTTC. Its translation is CASSYGGGGYEQYF. The genes are TRBV6-4 and TRBJ2-7, with a possible D match to TRBD2 (7 bases). The germline V gene has CDR1 MRHNA and CDR2 SNTAGT. The CDR3 is 14 residues long. V lost 5 bases and J lost 4, with 15 bases in between.

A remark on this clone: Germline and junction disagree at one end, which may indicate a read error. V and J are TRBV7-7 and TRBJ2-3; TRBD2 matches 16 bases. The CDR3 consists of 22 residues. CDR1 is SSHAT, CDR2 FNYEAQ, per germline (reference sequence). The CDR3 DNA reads TGTGCTAGCAGTCAATTCCCGGGACTAGCGGGAGGGCCTTGGGACGAGGCAGATACGCAGTATTTT. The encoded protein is CASSQFPGLAGGPWDEADTQYF.

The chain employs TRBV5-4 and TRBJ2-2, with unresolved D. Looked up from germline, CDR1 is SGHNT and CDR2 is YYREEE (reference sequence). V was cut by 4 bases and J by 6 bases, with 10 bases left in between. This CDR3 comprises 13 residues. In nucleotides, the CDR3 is TGTGCCAGCAGCGACCCAGGTGCCGGGGAGCTGTTTTTT. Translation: CASSDPGAGELFF.

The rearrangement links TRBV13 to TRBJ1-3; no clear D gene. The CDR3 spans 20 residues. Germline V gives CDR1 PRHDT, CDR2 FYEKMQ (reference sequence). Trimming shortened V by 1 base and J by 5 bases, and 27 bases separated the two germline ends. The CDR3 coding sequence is TGTGCCAGCAGCTTAGTTCTCCGGCTCTTATGGTCGATAGAGAGAAACACCATATATTTT. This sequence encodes CASSLVLRLLWSIERNTIYF. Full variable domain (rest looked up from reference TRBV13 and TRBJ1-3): AAGVIQSPRHLIKEKRETATLKCYPIPRHDTVYWYQQGPGQDPQFLISFYEKMQSDKGSIPDRFSAQQFSDYHSELNMSSLELGDSALYFCASSLVLRLLWSIERNTIYFGEGSWLTVV.

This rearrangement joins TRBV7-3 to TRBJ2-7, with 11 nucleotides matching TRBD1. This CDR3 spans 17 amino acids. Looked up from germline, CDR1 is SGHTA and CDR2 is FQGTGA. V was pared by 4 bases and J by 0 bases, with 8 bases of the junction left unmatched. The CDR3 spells CASSSPGQGVNSYEQYF. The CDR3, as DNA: TGTGCCAGCAGCTCACCGGGACAGGGGGTCAACTCCTACGAGCAGTACTTC.

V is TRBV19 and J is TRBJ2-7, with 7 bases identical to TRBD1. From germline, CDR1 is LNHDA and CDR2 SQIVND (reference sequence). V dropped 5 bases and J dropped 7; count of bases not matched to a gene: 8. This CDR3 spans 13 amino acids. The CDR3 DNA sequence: TGTGCCAGTAGTGCGACAGGGTCCGGGGAGCAGTACTTC. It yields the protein CASSATGSGEQYF.

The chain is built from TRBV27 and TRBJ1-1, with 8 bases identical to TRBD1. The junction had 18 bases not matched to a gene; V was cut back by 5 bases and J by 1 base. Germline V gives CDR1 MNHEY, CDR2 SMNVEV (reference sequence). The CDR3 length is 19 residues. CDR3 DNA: TGTGCCAGCAGTCCACTCCCCTCCACATGGACAGGGAGGAACACTGAAGCTTTCTTT. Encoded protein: CASSPLPSTWTGRNTEAFF.

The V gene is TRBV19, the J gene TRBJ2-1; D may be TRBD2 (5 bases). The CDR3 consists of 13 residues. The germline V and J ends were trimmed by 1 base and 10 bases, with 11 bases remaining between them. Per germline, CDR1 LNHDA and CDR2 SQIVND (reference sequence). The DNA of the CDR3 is TGTGCCAGTAGTATAGGGACTCCCAGGGAGCAGTTCTTC. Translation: CASSIGTPREQFF.

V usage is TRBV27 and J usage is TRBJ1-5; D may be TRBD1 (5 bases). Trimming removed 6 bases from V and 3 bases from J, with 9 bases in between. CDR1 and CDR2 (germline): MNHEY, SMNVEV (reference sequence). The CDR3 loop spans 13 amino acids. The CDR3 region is CASSSGLNQPQHF. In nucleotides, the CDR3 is TGTGCCAGCAGCTCGGGGCTCAATCAGCCCCAGCATTTT.

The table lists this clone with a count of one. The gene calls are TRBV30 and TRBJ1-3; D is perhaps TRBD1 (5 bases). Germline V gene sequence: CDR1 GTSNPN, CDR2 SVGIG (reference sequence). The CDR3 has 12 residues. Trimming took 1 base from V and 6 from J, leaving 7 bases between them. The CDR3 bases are TGTGCCTGGAGTGGACAGTTAAACACCATATATTTT. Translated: CAWSGQLNTIYF.

This CDR3 is CASSSPRDEQYF. For the CDR3, the DNA is TGTGCCAGCAGCTCTCCGAGAGACGAGCAGTACTTC. This chain uses TRBV7-9 with TRBJ2-7; no clear D gene. The CDR3 contains 12 residues. V gave up 4 bases and J gave up 5 bases, with 9 bases separating them. Germline-derived CDR1 and CDR2 are SEHNR and FQNEAQ (reference sequence).

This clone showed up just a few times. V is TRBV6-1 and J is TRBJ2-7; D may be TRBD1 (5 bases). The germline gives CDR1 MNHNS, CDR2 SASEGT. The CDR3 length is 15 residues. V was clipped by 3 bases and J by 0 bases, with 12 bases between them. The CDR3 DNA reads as TGTGCCAGCAGTGATTCCCCTGACAGCTCCTACGAGCAGTACTTC. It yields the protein CASSDSPDSSYEQYF.

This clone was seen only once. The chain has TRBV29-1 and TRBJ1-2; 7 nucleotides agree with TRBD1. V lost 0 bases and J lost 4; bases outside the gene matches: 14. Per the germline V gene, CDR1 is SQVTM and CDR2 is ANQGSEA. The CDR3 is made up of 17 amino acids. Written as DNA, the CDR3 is TGCAGCGTTGAAGATCTTGTGAGACAGGGAGCAGGCTATGGCTACACCTTC. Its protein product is CSVEDLVRQGAGYGYTF.

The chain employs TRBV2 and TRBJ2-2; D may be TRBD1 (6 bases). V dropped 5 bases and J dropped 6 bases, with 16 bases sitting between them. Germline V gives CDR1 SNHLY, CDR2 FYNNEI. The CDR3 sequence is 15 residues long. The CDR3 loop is CASSTGYREAGELFF. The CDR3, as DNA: TGTGCCAGCAGTACAGGGTACCGAGAGGCCGGGGAGCTGTTTTTT.

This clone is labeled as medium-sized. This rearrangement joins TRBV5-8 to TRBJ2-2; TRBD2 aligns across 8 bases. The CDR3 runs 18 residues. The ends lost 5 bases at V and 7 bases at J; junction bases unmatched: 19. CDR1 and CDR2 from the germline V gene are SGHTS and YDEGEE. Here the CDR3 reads CASRGSELAEEGHGELFF. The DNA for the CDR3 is TGTGCCAGCAGGGGATCGGAACTAGCGGAAGAAGGTCACGGGGAGCTGTTTTTT. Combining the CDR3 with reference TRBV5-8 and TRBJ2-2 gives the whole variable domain EAGVTQSPTHLIKTRGQQATLRCSPISGHTSVYWYQQALGLGLQFLLWYDEGEERNRGNFPPRFSGRQFPNYSSELNVNALELEDSALYLCASRGSELAEEGHGELFFGEGSRLTVL.

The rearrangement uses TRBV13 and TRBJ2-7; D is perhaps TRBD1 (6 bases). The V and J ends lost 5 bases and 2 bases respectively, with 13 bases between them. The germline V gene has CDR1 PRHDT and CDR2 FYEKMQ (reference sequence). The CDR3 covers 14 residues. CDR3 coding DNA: TGTGCCAGCAGCGATCAGACAGGTCCCTACGAGCAGTACTTC. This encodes CASSDQTGPYEQYF.

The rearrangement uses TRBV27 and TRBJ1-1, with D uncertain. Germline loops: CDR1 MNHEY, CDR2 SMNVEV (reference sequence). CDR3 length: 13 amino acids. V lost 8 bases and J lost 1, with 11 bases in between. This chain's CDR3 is CASFRTGNTEAFF. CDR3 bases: TGTGCCAGCTTCCGGACGGGGAACACTGAAGCTTTCTTT.